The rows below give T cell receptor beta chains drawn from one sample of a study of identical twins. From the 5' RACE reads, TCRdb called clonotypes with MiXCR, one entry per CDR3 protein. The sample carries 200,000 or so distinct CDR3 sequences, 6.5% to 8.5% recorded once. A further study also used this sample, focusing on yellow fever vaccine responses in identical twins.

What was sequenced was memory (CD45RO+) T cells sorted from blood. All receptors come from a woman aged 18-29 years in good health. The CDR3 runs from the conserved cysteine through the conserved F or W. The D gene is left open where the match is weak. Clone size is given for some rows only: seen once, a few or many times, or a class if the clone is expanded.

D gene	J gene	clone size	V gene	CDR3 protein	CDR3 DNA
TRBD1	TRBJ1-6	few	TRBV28	CASSPYRGRTFEGNSPLHF	TGTGCCAGCAGTCCATACAGGGGCAGGACCTTTGAGGGTAATTCACCCCTCCACTTT
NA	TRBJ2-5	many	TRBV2	CASSDTPGGTQYF	TGTGCCAGCAGTGATACGCCCGGGGGGACCCAGTACTTC
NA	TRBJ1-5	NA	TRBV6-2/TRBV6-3	CATKGPVSNQPQHF	TGTGCCACCAAGGGCCCGGTTAGCAATCAGCCCCAGCATTTT
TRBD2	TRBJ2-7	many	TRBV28	CASSTSGGARYEQYF	TGTGCCAGCAGTACTAGCGGGGGGGCGCGCTACGAGCAGTACTTC
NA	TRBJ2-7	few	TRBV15	CATSRDPSSEQYF	TGTGCCACCAGCAGAGACCCGTCAAGCGAGCAGTACTTC
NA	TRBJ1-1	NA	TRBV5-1	CASSLGSEAFF	TGCGCCAGCAGTCTGGGGAGCGAAGCTTTCTTT
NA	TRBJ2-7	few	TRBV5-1	CASSLVPSYEQYF	TGCGCCAGCAGCTTGGTCCCGTCCTACGAGCAGTACTTC
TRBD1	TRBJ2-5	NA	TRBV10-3	CAISESLTGGAKETQYF	TGTGCCATCAGTGAGTCCCTGACAGGGGGCGCGAAGGAGACCCAGTACTTC
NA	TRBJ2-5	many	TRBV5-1	CASSFSGAGETQYF	TGCGCCAGCAGCTTTAGTGGAGCGGGCGAGACCCAGTACTTC
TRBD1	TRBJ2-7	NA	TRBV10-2	CASSTGTGGGEQYF	TGCGCCAGCAGTACCGGGACAGGGGGTGGCGAGCAGTACTTC
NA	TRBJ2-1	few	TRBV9	CASSVGSGESYNEQFF	TGTGCCAGCAGCGTAGGGAGCGGCGAGTCCTACAATGAGCAGTTCTTC
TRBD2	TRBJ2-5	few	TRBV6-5	CASSYRAGGWETQYF	TGTGCCAGCAGTTACCGGGCGGGGGGTTGGGAGACCCAGTACTTC
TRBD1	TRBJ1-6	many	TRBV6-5	CASSWGDRSSYNSPLHF	TGTGCCAGCAGTTGGGGGGACAGGAGCTCCTATAATTCACCCCTCCACTTT
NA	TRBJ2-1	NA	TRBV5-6	CARSSGLACEQFF	TGTGCCAGGAGCTCCGGGCTAGCTTGCGAGCAGTTCTTC
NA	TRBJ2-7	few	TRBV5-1	CASSSEKASYEQYF	TGCGCCAGCAGCTCGGAAAAGGCGTCCTACGAGCAGTACTTC
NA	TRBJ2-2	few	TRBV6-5	CASSYSWASGELFF	TGTGCCAGCAGTTACTCCTGGGCGTCCGGGGAGCTGTTTTTT
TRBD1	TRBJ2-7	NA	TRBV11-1	CASSPRAKDRRESSYEQYF	TGTGCCAGCAGCCCTAGGGCGAAGGACAGGCGCGAGAGCTCCTACGAGCAGTACTTC
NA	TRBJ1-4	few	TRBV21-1	CASRVGTNEKLFF	TGTGCCAGCCGTGTGGGGACTAATGAAAAACTGTTTTTT
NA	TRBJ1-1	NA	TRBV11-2	CASSSTGHGIEAFF	TGTGCCAGCAGCTCAACGGGACACGGTATTGAAGCTTTCTTT
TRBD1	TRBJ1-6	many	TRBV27	CASSLYLGQGRSPLHF	TGTGCCAGCAGTTTATATTTGGGACAGGGGAGATCACCCCTCCACTTT
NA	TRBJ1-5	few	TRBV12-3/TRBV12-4	CASSIRGGSNQPQHF	TGTGCCAGCAGTATACGGGGCGGGAGCAATCAGCCCCAGCATTTT
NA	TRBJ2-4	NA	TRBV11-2	CASSSLDSPGNIQYF	TGTGCCAGCAGCTCCCTGGACTCTCCCGGAAACATTCAGTACTTC